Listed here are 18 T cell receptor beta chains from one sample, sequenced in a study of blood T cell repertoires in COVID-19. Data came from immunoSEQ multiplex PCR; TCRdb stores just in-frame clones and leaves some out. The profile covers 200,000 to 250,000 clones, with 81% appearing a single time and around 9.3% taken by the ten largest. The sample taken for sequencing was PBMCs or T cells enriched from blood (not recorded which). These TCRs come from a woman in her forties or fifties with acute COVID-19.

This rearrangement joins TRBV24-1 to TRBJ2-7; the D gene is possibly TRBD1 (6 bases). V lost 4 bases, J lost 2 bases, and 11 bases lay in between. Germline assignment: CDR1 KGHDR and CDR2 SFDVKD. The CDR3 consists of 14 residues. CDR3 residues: CATSEGQGTYEQYF. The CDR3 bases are TGTGCCACCAGTGAGGGGCAGGGGACCTACGAGCAGTACTTC.

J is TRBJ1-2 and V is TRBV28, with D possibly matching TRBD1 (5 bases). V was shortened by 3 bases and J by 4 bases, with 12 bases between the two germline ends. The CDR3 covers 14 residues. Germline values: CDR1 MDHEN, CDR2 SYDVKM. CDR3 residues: CASSFFGRVYGYTF. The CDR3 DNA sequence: TGTGCCAGCAGTTTTTTTGGCAGGGTCTATGGCTACACCTTC.

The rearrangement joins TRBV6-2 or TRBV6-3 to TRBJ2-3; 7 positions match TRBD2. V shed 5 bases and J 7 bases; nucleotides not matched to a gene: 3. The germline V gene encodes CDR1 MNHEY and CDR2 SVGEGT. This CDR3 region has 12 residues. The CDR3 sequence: CASSTSAYTQYF. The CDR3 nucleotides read TGTGCCAGCAGTACTAGCGCCTATACGCAGTATTTT.

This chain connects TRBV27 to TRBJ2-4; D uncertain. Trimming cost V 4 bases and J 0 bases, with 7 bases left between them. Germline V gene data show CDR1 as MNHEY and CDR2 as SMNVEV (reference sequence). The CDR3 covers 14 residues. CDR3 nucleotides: TGTGCCAGCAGTTCGGTACTAGCCAAAAACATTCAGTACTTC. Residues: CASSSVLAKNIQYF.

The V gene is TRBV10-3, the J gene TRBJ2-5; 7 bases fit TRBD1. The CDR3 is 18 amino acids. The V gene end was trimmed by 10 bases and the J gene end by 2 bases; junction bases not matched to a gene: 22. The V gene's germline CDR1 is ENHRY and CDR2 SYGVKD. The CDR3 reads CASATTPGQRIEQETQYF. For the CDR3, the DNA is TGTGCCAGCGCAACCACACCGGGACAGAGAATAGAACAAGAGACCCAGTACTTC.

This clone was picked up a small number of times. The CDR3 reads CASSLIDRANSPLHF. The CDR3, as DNA: TGTGCCAGCAGCTTGATTGACAGGGCTAATTCACCCCTCCACTTT. The chain carries TRBV5-5 and TRBJ1-6; 7 bases fit TRBD1. V lost 1 base, J lost 6 bases, and 4 bases stayed unmatched. This CDR3 spans 15 amino acids. CDR1 is SGHKS and CDR2 is YYEKEE in the germline V gene (reference sequence).

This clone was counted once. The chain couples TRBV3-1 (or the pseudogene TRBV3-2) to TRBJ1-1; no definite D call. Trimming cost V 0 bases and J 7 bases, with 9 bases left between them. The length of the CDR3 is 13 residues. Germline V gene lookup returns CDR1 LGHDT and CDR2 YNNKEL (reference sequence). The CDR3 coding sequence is TGTGCCAGCAGCCAAGAGGAGGCGGGTGAAGCTTTCTTT. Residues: CASSQEEAGEAFF.

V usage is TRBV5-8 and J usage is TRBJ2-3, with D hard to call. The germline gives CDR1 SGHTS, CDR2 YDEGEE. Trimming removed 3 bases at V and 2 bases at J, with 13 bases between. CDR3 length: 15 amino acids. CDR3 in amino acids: CASSSSRVLTDTQYF. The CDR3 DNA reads TGTGCCAGCAGCTCCTCCCGGGTACTCACAGATACGCAGTATTTT. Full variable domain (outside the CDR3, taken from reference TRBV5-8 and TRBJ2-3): EAGVTQSPTHLIKTRGQQATLRCSPISGHTSVYWYQQALGLGLQFLLWYDEGEERNRGNFPPRFSGRQFPNYSSELNVNALELEDSALYLCASSSSRVLTDTQYFGPGTRLTVL.

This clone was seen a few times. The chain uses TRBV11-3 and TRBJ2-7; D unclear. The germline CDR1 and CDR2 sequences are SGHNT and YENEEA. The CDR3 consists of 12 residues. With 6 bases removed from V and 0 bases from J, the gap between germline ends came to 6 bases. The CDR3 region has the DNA TGTGCCAGCAGGACGGGCTCCTACGAGCAGTACTTC. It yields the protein CASRTGSYEQYF.

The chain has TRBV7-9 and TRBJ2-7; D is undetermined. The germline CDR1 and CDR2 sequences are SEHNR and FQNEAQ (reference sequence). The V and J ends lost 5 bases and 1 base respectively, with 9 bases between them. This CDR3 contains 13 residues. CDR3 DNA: TGTGCCAGCAGCCGAGGCCCTTCCTACGAGCAGTACTTC. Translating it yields CASSRGPSYEQYF.

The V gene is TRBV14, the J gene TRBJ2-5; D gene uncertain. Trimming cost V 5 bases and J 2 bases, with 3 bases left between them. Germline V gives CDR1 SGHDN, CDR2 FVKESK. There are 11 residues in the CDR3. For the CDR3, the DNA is TGTGCCAGCAGCTCTCAAGAGACCCAGTACTTC. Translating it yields CASSSQETQYF.

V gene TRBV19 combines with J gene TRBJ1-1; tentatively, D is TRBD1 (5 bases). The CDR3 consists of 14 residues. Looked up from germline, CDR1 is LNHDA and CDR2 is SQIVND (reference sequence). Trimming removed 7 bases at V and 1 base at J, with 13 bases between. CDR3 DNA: TGTGCCAGTAACCACAGGTCAGGGAACACTGAAGCTTTCTTT. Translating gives CASNHRSGNTEAFF.

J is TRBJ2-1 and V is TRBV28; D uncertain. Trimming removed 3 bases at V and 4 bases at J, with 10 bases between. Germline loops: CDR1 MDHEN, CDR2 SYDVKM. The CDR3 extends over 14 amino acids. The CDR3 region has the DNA TGTGCCAGCAGTTTCTCCTCAGAATACAATGAGCAGTTCTTC. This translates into CASSFSSEYNEQFF.

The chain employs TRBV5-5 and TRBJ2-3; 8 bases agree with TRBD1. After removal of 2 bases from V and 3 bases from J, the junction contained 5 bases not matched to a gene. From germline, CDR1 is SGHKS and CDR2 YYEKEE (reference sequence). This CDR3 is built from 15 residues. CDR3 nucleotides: TGTGCCAGCAGCTTTAGACAGGGGTGGACAGATACGCAGTATTTT. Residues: CASSFRQGWTDTQYF.

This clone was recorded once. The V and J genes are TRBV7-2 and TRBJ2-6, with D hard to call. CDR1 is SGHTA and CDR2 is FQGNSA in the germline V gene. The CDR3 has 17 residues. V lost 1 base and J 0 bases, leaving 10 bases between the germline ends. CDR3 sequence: CASSLGVPGSGANVLTF. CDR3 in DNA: TGTGCCAGCAGCTTAGGGGTACCGGGCTCTGGGGCCAACGTCCTGACTTTC.

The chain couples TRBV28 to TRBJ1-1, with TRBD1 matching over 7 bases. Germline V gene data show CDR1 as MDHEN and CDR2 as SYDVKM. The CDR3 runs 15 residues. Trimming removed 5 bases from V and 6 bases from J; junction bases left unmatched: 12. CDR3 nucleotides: TGTGCCAGCAGTCGGATTGCAGGGGGAGTGGCTGAAGCTTTCTTT. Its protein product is CASSRIAGGVAEAFF.

Here the CDR3 reads CASTASLYRYNNEQFF. The CDR3 DNA reads TGTGCCAGTACGGCTAGTCTGTATCGTTATAACAATGAGCAGTTCTTC. This chain joins TRBV19 and TRBJ2-1; D is ambiguous. Trimming removed 7 bases from V and 5 bases from J, with 21 bases in between. This CDR3 comprises 16 residues. Germline V gene lookup returns CDR1 LNHDA and CDR2 SQIVND (reference sequence). The full variable domain, rest sourced from reference TRBV19 and TRBJ2-1, is DGGITQSPKYLFRKEGQNVTLSCEQNLNHDAMYWYRQDPGQGLRLIYYSQIVNDFQKGDIAEGYSVSREKKESFPLTVTSAQKNPTAFYLCASTASLYRYNNEQFFGPGTRLTVL.

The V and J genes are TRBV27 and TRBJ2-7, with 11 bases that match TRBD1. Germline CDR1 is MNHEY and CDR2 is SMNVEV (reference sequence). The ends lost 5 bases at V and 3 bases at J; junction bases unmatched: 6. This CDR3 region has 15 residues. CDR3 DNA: TGTGCCAGCAGTCCATCCGGGACAGGGGGCTACGAGCAGTACTTC. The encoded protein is CASSPSGTGGYEQYF.